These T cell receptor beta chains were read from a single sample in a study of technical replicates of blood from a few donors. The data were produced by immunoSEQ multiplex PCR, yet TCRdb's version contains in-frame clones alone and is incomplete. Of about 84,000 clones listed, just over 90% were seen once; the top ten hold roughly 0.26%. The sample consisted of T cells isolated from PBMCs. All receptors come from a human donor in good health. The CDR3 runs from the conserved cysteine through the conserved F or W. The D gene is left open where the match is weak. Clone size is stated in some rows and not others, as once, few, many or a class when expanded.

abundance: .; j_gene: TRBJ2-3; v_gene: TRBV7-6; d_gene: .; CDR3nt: TGTGCCAGCAGGTTAAGGGGGGGTCGGACTACCAGCACAGATACGCAGTATTTT; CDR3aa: CASRLRGGRTTSTDTQYF
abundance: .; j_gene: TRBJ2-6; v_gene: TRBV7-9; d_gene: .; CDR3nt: TGTGCCAGCAGCCCGGGTCGGGATTCTGGGGCCAACGTCCTGACTTTC; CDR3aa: CASSPGRDSGANVLTF
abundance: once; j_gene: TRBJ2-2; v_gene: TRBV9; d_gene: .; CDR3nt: TGTGCCAGCAGCGTAGAACAGGCCACCGGGGAGCTGTTTTTT; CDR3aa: CASSVEQATGELFF
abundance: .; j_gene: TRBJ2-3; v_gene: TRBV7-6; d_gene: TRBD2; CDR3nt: TGTGCCAGCAGCTCAGGGACTAGCGGGAGGAGTGTAGATACGCAGTATTTT; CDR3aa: CASSSGTSGRSVDTQYF
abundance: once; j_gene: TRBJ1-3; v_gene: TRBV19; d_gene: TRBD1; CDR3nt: TGTGCCAGTAGTATTTCCGGGACAGGGGCTGGAAACACCATATATTTT; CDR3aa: CASSISGTGAGNTIYF
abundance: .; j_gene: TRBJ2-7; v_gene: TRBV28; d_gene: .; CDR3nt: TGTGCCAGCAGCTCCGGTGGACAGACCTACGAGCAGTACTTC; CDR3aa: CASSSGGQTYEQYF
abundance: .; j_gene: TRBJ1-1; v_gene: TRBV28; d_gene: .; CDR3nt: TGTGCCAGCAGTACGGCTGGGGCGAACACTGAAGCTTTCTTT; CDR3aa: CASSTAGANTEAFF
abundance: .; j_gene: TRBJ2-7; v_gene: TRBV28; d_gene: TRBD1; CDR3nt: TGTGCCAGCAGTTTAATAGGGGGCGCGACCTACGAGCAGTACTTC; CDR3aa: CASSLIGGATYEQYF
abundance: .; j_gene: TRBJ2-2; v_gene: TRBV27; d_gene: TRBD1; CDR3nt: TGTGCCAGCAGTTACGGGACAGGGGGTAACACCGGGGAGCTGTTTTTT; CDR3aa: CASSYGTGGNTGELFF
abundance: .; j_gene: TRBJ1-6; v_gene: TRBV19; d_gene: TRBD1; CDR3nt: TGTGCCAGTAGCTCCCGACAGGGTGGCAATTCACCCCTCCACTTT; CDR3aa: CASSSRQGGNSPLHF
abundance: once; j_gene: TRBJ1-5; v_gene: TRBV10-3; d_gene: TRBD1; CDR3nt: TGTGCCATCAGTGCAGGGGGTGAGGCTAATCAGCCCCAGCATTTT; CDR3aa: CAISAGGEANQPQHF
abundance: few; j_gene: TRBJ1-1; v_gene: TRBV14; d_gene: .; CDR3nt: TGTGCCAGCAGCCAGGGGCGCGGCACTGAAGCTTTCTTT; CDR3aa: CASSQGRGTEAFF
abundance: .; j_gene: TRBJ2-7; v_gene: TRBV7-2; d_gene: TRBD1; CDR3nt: TGTGCCAGCAGCGCCCGACAGGGGTCCTCTTTCTACGAGCAGTACTTC; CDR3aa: CASSARQGSSFYEQYF
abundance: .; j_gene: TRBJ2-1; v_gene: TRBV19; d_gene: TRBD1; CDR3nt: TGTGCCAGTAGTATAGGGGGCAGGGGGAATGAGCAGTTCTTC; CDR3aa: CASSIGGRGNEQFF
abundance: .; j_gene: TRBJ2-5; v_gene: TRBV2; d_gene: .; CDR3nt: TGTGCCAGCGGTCCAGGGAATCTAGAGACCCAGTACTTC; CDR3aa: CASGPGNLETQYF
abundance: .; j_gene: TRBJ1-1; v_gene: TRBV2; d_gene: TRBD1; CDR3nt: TGTGCCAGCCTACAGGGGGCGGCTGAAGCTTTCTTT; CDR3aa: CASLQGAAEAFF
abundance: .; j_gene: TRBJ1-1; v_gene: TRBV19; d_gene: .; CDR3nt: TGTGCCAGTAGTGTTACAGGGCTGATGAACACTGAAGCTTTCTTT; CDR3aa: CASSVTGLMNTEAFF
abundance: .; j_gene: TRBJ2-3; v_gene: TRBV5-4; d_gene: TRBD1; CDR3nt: TGTGCCAGCCGGGACAGGGGGCAAGATACGCAGTATTTT; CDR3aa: CASRDRGQDTQYF
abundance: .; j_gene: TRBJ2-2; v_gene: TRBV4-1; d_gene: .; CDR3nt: TGCGCCAGCAGCCAAGATAGGAGGACTATCACCGGGGAGCTGTTTTTT; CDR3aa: CASSQDRRTITGELFF
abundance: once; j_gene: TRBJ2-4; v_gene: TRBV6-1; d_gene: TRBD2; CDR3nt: TGTGCCAGCAGGGGACTAGCGGGAAACATTCAGTACTTC; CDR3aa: CASRGLAGNIQYF
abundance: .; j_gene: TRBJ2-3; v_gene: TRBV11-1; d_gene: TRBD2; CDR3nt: TGTGCCAGCAGCTTAGTAGGCGGCGGGGGGAGTGGTGCAGATACGCAGTATTTT; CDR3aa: CASSLVGGGGSGADTQYF
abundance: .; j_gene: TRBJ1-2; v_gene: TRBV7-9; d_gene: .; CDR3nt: TGTGCCAGCAGCTTAGAGCGGCAGGGAGGCGAGAAGCTCTATGGCTACACCTTC; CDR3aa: CASSLERQGGEKLYGYTF
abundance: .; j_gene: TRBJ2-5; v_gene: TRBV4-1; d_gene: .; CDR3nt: TGCGCCAGCAGCCAAGTCCAATCGGAGGGGAAGACCCAGTACTTC; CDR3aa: CASSQVQSEGKTQYF
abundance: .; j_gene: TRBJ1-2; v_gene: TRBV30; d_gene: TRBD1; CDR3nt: TGTGCCTGGAGCTACGGACAGGGAGCCAATGGCTACACCTTC; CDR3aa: CAWSYGQGANGYTF
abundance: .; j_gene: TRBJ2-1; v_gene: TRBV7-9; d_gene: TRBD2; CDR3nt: TGTGCCAGCAGCACGCTAGCGGGGGCTTCCTACAATGAGCAGTTCTTC; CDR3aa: CASSTLAGASYNEQFF
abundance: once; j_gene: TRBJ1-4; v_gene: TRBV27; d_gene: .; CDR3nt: TGTGCCAGCAGTAAGGCGGGGGGCAGGGAAAAACTGTTTTTT; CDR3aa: CASSKAGGREKLFF
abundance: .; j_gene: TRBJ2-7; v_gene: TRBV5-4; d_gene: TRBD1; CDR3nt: TGTGCCAGCAGCTCACAGGGGGCGGACGAGCAGTACTTC; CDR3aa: CASSSQGADEQYF
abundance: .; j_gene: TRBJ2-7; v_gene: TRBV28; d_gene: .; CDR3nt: TGTGCCAGCAGTTCAAACTTGGGGGAGGTCACACCCGAGCAGTACTTC; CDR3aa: CASSSNLGEVTPEQYF
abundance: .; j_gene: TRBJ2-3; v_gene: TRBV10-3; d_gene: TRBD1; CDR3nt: TGTGCCATCAGTCCCAGGGGGCCAGGATCAGATACGCAGTATTTT; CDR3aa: CAISPRGPGSDTQYF
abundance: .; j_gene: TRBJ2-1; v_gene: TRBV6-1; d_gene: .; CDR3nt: TGTGCCAGCATCCCAGGGGGGTGGTCGAATGAGCAGTTCTTC; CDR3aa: CASIPGGWSNEQFF
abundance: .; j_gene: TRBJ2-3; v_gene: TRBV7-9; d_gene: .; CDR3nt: TGTGCCAGCAGCTCTATTCGTAGGGGGGGGGCCACTACAGATACGCAGTATTTT; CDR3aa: CASSSIRRGGATTDTQYF
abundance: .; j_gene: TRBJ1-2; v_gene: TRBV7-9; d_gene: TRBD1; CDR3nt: TGTGCCAGCAGCTTAGGGACAGGCCTTAACTATGGCTACACCTTC; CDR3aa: CASSLGTGLNYGYTF
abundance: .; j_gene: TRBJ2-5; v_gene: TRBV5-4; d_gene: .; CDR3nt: TGTGCCAGCAGCGGGAGGGACACCGGAAGGCAAGAGACCCAGTACTTC; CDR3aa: CASSGRDTGRQETQYF
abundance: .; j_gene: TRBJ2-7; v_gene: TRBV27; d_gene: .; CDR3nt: TGTGCCAGCAGTTCCAGCTCCTACGAGCAGTACTTC; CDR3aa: CASSSSSYEQYF
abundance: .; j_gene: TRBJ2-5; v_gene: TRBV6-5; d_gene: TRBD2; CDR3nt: TGTGCCAGCGATAGCGGGAGGGAAGAGACCCAGTACTTC; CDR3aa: CASDSGREETQYF
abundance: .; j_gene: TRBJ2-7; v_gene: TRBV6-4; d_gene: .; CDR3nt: TGTGCCAGCAGCCCAGTTTACGAGCAGTACTTC; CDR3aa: CASSPVYEQYF
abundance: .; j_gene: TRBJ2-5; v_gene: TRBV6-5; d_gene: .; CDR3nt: TGTGCCAGTCGGAGAAACAACCAAGAGACCCAGTACTTC; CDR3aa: CASRRNNQETQYF
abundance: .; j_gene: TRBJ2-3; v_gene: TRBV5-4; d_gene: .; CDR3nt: TGTGCCAGCAGCTTGGGAGGGACAGATACGCAGTATTTT; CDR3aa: CASSLGGTDTQYF
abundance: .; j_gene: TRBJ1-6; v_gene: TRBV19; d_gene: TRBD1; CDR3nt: TGTGCCAGCGCCACAGGGGAGGCCTATAATTCACCCCTCCACTTT; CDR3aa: CASATGEAYNSPLHF
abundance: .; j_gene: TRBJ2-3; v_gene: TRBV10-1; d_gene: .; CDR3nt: TGCGCCAGCAGTGAATTAAGCGCGAGCACAGATACGCAGTATTTT; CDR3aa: CASSELSASTDTQYF
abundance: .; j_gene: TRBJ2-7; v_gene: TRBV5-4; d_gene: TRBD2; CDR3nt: TGTGCCAGCAGAGGATTGGCCGGGACTAGCGGGAGCTACGAGCAGTACTTC; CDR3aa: CASRGLAGTSGSYEQYF
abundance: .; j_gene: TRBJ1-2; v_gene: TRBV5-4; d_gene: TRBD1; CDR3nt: TGTGCCAGCAGCAGAGGACAGGGCGCTAACTATGGCTACACCTTC; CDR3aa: CASSRGQGANYGYTF
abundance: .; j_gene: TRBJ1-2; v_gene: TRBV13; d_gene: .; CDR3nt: TGTGCCAGCAGCGCATCCCCCGGGACTTATGGCTACACCTTC; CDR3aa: CASSASPGTYGYTF
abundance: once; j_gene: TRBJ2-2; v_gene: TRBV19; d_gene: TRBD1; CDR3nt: TGTGCCAGTAGTACTAGGGACAGGGGGTACACCGGGGAGCTGTTTTTT; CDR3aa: CASSTRDRGYTGELFF
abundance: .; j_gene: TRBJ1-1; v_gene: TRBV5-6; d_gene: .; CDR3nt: TGTGCCAGCAGCCGGCAGTTCGGGGGTTTGGTTTTCTTT; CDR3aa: CASSRQFGGLVFF
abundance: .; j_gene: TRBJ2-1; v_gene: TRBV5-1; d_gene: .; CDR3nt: TGCGCCAGCTGGGACACGGGATACAATGAGCAGTTCTTC; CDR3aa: CASWDTGYNEQFF
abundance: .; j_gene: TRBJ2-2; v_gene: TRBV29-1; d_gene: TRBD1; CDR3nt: TGCAGCGGGGAAATAGGACAGGGAGCCGGGGAGCTGTTTTTT; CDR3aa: CSGEIGQGAGELFF
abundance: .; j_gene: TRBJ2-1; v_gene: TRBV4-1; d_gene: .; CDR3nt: TGCGCCAGCAGCCCCACTGGCGGGACCTACAATGAGCAGTTCTTC; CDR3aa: CASSPTGGTYNEQFF
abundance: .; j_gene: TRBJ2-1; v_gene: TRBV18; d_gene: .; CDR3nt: TGTGCCAGCTCATATTCCGGGTTTACCTACAATGAGCAGTTCTTC; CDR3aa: CASSYSGFTYNEQFF
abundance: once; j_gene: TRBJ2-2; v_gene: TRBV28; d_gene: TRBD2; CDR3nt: TGTGCCAGCAGTTTCGTAGCGGGAGGGCCGGACACCGGGGAGCTGTTTTTT; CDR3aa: CASSFVAGGPDTGELFF
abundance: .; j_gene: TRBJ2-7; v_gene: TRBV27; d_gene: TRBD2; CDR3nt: TGTGCCAGCAGTTTCGGCGGGAGTTCCTACGAGCAGTACTTC; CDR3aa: CASSFGGSSYEQYF
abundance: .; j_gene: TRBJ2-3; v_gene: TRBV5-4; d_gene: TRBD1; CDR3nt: TGTGCCAGCAGCAGGGGACAGGGGTTAGCAGATACGCAGTATTTT; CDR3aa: CASSRGQGLADTQYF
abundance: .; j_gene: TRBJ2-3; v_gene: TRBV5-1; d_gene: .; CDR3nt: TGCGCCAGCAGCTTGGCCGTACAGCGCACAGATACGCAGTATTTT; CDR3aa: CASSLAVQRTDTQYF
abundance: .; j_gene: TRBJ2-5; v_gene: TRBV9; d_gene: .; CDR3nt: TGTGCCAGCAGCGTAGGTCAACTCCAAGAGACCCAGTACTTC; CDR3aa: CASSVGQLQETQYF
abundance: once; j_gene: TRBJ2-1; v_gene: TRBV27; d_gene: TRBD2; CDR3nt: TGTGCCAGCAGTTTCCACAGCGGGAAGAATTACAATGAGCAGTTCTTC; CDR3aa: CASSFHSGKNYNEQFF